This TCR beta chain was profiled in a study of blood T cell repertoires in COVID-19 (dated by TCRdb to between 2020 and 2021). In the study overall: Collaborator samples came from the United States, Italy and Spain and covered acute and convalescent phases of COVID-19. Deeply sampled blood TCRbeta repertoires from subjects exposed to, actively infected with, or recovered from COVID-19 were included in the dataset. The sample metadata nearly always contained a de-identified subject ID, COVID-19 status, age in years and sex. HLA class I and class II types, where available, came from metadata supplied by the sample provider rather than from assay-based typing. The repertoires were released in a freely available public database intended as a resource for research on the immune response to SARS-CoV-2. Samples were obtained from the ongoing ImmuneRACE study (first 160 participants) and from 1,200 or so subjects provided by 6 global collaborators. The material from the prospective study consisted of cDNA or gDNA derived from T cells, B-cell-depleted T cells, or PBMCs. On the study overall, not on this receptor specifically: How much clinical and demographic metadata was included differed by source and by participant, and the metadata was provided uncurated.

TCRbeta CDR3 regions were amplified from genomic DNA by means of the immunoSEQ Assay, a bias-controlled multiplex PCR. Concerning the study's data processing: Within the assay, amplification of reference gene primers was used to estimate how many nucleated cells each sample contained. Sequence reads were collapsed and filtered to measure the absolute abundance of every unique TCRbeta CDR3 rearrangement. For each sample, productive Simpson clonality was calculated as the square root of Simpson's diversity index over productive rearrangements. TCRdb carries this immuneACCESS record with in-frame sequences only. Its versions omit some clonotypes, under half of them owing to an unresolved V gene in the studies checked, with the rest unexplained. That table gives V, J and clone size, and the DNA gave D and trimming. The sample has about 140,000 clones on record, around 87% of them singletons. 10% to 12% of the sample is held by the ten biggest clonotypes.

On this clone itself: The specificity of this receptor is unknown. Base qualities are missing; no much larger clone stands one base away.

Taken from the germline V gene, the CDR1 and CDR2 loops are SGDLS and YYNGEE. Trimmed from V: 0 bases; trimmed from J: 2 bases; junction bases lacking a gene match: 5. From the cysteine up to the phenylalanine, the CDR3 has a length of 15 residues. Only CDR3 DNA remains: 45 bases, in frame from the first base. Enrolling through a virtual design, the prospective study's participants ranged in age from roughly 18 to 90 years and lived across around 25 United States geographic areas. In the prospective study, participants were assigned to cohorts based on the clinical history participants reported in a screening survey and a study questionnaire. Recovered participants in ImmuneRACE Cohort 3 were defined by two consecutive negative NP/OP PCR tests, clearance by a healthcare professional, or resolution of symptoms. Mobile phlebotomists in the prospective study collected whole blood, serum and a nasopharyngeal or oropharyngeal swab from every participant. Prospective study participants could optionally give additional blood draws and questionnaires over an approximately 2-month period. Prospective study blood samples were shipped either frozen or at room temperature before DNA extraction.

The chain is encoded by TRBV9 joined to TRBJ2-7, and 7 junctional nucleotides match TRBD2. This sequence originates from a man aged 60 to 75 who had recovered from COVID-19. The specimen sequenced was PBMCs or T cells enriched from blood (not recorded which). CDR3 reads: CASSVGGSPAYEQYF. DNA sequence: TGTGCCAGCAGCGTAGGCGGGAGCCCGGCCTACGAGCAGTACTTC.